This T cell receptor beta chain derives from a study of early T cells in non-severe SARS-CoV-2 infection. Separate cDNA molecules each had unique molecular identifiers attached to them. TCRdb ran MiXCR on the 5' RACE reads and lists one entry per CDR3 protein. The sample holds tens of thousands of distinct CDR3 sequences, about 6% seen once. This clonotype came up many times. This receptor was taken from an adult who was a healthcare worker with PCR-confirmed SARS-CoV-2 infection or an uninfected control (not recorded which). Sequencing used whole blood, obtained at baseline.

The CDR3: CASSRTGGLYEQYF. The CDR3 bases are TGTGCCAGCAGCCGGACAGGGGGGTTATACGAGCAGTACTTC. The chain recombines TRBV27 with TRBJ2-7; 10 bases fit TRBD1. Germline CDR1 is MNHEY and CDR2 is SMNVEV (reference sequence). CDR3 length equals 14 residues. V shed 6 bases and J 4 bases; nucleotides not matched to a gene: 6.